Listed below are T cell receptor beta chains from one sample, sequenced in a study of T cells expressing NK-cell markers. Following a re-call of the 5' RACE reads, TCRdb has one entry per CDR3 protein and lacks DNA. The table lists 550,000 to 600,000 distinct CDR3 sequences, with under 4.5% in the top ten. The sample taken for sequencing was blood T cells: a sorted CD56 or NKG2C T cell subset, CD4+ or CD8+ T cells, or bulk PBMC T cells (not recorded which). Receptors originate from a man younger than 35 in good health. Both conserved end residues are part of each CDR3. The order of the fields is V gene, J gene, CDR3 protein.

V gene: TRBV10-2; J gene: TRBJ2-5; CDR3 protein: CASSWTIGGETQYF
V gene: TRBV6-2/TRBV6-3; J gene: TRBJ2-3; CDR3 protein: CASSVKEGATQYF
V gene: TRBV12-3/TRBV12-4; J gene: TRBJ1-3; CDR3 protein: CASSLLSGTSGNTIYF
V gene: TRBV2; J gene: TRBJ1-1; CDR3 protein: CASTPKSNTEAFF
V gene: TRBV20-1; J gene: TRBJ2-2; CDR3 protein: CSAKVRQGVDTGELFF
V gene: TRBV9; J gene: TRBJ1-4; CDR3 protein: CASSEDREINEKLFF
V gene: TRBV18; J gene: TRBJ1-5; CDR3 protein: CASSHDGHSNQPQHF
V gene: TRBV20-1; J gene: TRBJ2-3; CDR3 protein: CSARSWGGTDTQYF
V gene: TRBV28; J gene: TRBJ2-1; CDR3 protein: CASSVASPKRPNEQFF
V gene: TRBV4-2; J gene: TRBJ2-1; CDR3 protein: CASSQGLSSRGYNEQFF
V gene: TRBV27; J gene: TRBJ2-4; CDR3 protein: CASSPDYSAKNIQYF
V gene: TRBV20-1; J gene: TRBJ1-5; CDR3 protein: CSARGHQPQHF
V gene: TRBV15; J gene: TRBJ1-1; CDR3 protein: CATSTPRGPEAFF
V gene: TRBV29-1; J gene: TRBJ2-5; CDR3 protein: CSVRELETQYF
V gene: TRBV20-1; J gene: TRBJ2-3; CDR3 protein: CSASRRGTDTQYF
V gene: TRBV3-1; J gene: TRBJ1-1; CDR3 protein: CASSQPGQGTEAFF
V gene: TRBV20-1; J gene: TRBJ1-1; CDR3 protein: CSASGLNTEAFF
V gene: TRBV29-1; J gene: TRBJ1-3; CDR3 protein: CSVEDIGGYGNTIYF
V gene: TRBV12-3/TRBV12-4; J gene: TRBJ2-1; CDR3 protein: CASSSGHFEQFF
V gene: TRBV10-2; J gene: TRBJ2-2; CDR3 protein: CASSGQYTGELFF
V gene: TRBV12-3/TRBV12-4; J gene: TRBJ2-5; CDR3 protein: CASSVRVGETQYF
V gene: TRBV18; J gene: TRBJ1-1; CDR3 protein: CASSPEERNTEAFF
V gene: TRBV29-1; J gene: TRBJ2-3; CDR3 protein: CSVGQTGLEGDTQYF